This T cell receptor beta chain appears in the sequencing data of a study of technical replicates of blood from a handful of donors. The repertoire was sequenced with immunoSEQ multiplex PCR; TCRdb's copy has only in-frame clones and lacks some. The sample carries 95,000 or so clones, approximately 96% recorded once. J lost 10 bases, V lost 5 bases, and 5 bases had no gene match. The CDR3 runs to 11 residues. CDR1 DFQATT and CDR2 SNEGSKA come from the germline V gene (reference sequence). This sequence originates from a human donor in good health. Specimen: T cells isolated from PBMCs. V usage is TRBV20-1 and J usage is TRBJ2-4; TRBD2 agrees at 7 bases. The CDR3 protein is CSASTGGIQYF. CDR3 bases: TGCAGTGCTTCGACCGGGGGGATTCAGTACTTC.